This T cell receptor (beta chain) was documented in a study of T cells in Graves' hyperthyroidism and ophthalmopathy. Patients were excluded because of uncontrolled infection, other autoimmune disease, pregnancy or lactation. CDR3 length equals 16 residues. CDR1 is SGHAT and CDR2 is FQNNGV in the germline V gene. V lost 3 bases to trimming and J lost 0 bases, with 13 bases between them. There are many counts of this clonotype. Researchers amplified the TCR beta CDR3 regions from RNA transcripts. First-round RT-PCR of the TCR CDR3 relied on the HTBI primer set. A single record per CDR3 protein comes from TCRdb applying MiXCR to the multiplex PCR reads. The sample shows under 600,000 distinct CDR3 sequences, more than 15% of them seen only once.

The chain employs TRBV11-2 and TRBJ2-3, with D possibly TRBD2 on 5 matching bases. This clonotype originated in a woman in her thirties or forties with Graves' ophthalmopathy. Sequencing was carried out using blood. The CDR3 nucleotides are TGTGCCAGCAGCTTGGGGAGAAGCTTGAGCACAGATACGCAGTATTTT. It specifies CASSLGRSLSTDTQYF.